This is a list of T cell receptor beta chains from one sample in a study of response to subunit inactivated influenza vaccine. In TCRdb, the RT-PCR reads were re-called with MiXCR into one record per CDR3 protein. Here the sample spans roughly 700,000 distinct CDR3 sequences, 15% to 19% being singletons. Sequencing used PBMCs from blood, obtained roughly 12 days after vaccination. Source of these receptors: a man aged 50 or older who received an inactivated influenza vaccine. Both conserved end residues are part of each CDR3. D genes are given only for firm matches. Clone size is shown for a subset of rows, as once, few, many or a class of expanded clone.

d_call clone_size j_call v_call cdr3_aa cdr3_nt
TRBD2 few TRBJ2-3 TRBV5-1 CASSLKRTSGGTDTQYF TGCGCCAGCAGCTTAAAACGGACTAGCGGGGGCACAGATACGCAGTATTTT
TRBD1 . TRBJ2-2 TRBV12-3/TRBV12-4 CASSDRDGGELFF TGTGCCAGCAGTGACAGGGACGGCGGGGAGCTGTTTTTT
TRBD1 few TRBJ1-4 TRBV5-1 CASSVSGTGGEKLFF TGCGCCAGCAGCGTATCCGGGACAGGGGGAGAAAAACTGTTTTTT
. few TRBJ2-7 TRBV20-1 CSAPGTLSEQYF TGCAGTGCTCCCGGGACCCTCTCCGAGCAGTACTTC
TRBD1 . TRBJ2-7 TRBV6-1 CASRGGQATYEQYF TGTGCCAGCAGGGGTGGACAGGCAACCTACGAGCAGTACTTC
. many TRBJ2-2 TRBV7-2 CASTAGWVAGELFF TGTGCCAGCACCGCAGGGTGGGTGGCCGGGGAGCTGTTTTTT
. few TRBJ1-2 TRBV7-9 CASSPPVADLYGYTF TGTGCCAGCAGCCCCCCGGTGGCAGACCTCTATGGCTACACCTTC
. . TRBJ1-1 TRBV6-1 CASSRGAGPNTEAFF TGTGCCAGCAGCCGTGGGGCAGGGCCGAACACTGAAGCTTTCTTT
TRBD1 . TRBJ2-4 TRBV7-9 CASSKWTGRVNIQYF TGTGCCAGCAGCAAATGGACAGGACGTGTGAACATTCAGTACTTC
TRBD2 . TRBJ2-5 TRBV5-4 CASSPRGGFKETQYF TGTGCCAGCAGCCCCCGGGGGGGGTTTAAGGAGACCCAGTACTTC
TRBD2 many TRBJ2-3 TRBV27 CASSRGGRDTQYF TGTGCCAGCAGCCGGGGGGGTAGAGATACGCAGTATTTT
. few TRBJ1-4 TRBV20-1 CGGAGTREKLFF TGCGGGGGGGCAGGGACAAGAGAAAAACTGTTTTTT
TRBD2 . TRBJ2-3 TRBV7-2 CASSLASGGAEDTQYF TGTGCCAGCAGCTTAGCCAGCGGGGGGGCCGAAGATACGCAGTATTTT
TRBD2 . TRBJ2-1 TRBV6-1 CASSGLAGRRMSEQFF TGTGCCAGCAGCGGGCTAGCGGGACGAAGAATGAGTGAGCAGTTCTTC
. once TRBJ2-5 TRBV12-3/TRBV12-4 CVSSIGGAGETQYF TGTGTCAGCAGCATCGGAGGTGCTGGGGAGACCCAGTACTTC
TRBD2 many TRBJ2-2 TRBV20-1 CSARVWKRGAQTGELFF TGCAGTGCTAGAGTGTGGAAGCGGGGGGCCCAAACCGGGGAGCTGTTTTTT
. many TRBJ2-2 TRBV4-2 CASSQDLGGGFGELFF TGTGCCAGCAGCCAAGATCTGGGGGGGGGCTTCGGGGAGCTGTTTTTT
. . TRBJ2-5 TRBV12-3/TRBV12-4 CASSFYGQETQYF TGTGCCAGCAGCTTTTACGGGCAAGAGACCCAGTACTTC
TRBD1 few TRBJ2-7 TRBV20-1 CSARRGQYYEQYF TGCAGTGCTAGGAGGGGACAGTACTACGAGCAGTACTTC
. . TRBJ2-1 TRBV7-9 CASSLKAGDEQFF TGTGCCAGCAGCTTAAAGGCTGGCGATGAGCAGTTCTTC
. few TRBJ2-1 TRBV12-3/TRBV12-4 CASSLGRGGTHEQFF TGTGCCAGCAGTTTAGGGAGAGGGGGAACCCATGAGCAGTTCTTC
. once TRBJ1-5 TRBV7-7 CASSRWGDSNQPQHF TGTGCCAGCAGCCGATGGGGGGATAGCAATCAGCCCCAGCATTTT
. few TRBJ2-3 TRBV5-1 CASSPIGHYTDTQYF TGCGCCAGCAGCCCCATTGGACACTACACAGATACGCAGTATTTT
. . TRBJ2-3 TRBV20-1 CSARELAGTQYF TGCAGTGCTAGAGAACTAGCCGGTACGCAGTATTTT
. many TRBJ2-5 TRBV10-3 CAVLPMGGETQYF TGTGCCGTCCTCCCGATGGGGGGAGAGACCCAGTACTTC
. few TRBJ2-1 TRBV9 CASRPFRRTKNNEQFF TGTGCCAGCAGGCCCTTTCGCCGGACAAAAAACAATGAGCAGTTCTTC
. . TRBJ1-1 TRBV11-2 CASSLGTTEAFF TGTGCCAGCAGCTTGGGGACCACTGAAGCTTTCTTT
. few TRBJ2-2 TRBV11-2 CASSLSWTTNTGELFF TGTGCCAGCAGCTTATCCTGGACCACGAACACCGGGGAGCTGTTTTTT
. . TRBJ1-2 TRBV5-1 CASSPWDGSYGYTF TGCGCCAGCAGCCCATGGGACGGCTCCTATGGCTACACCTTC
. . TRBJ2-1 TRBV28 CASSLGVLVGSYNEQFF TGTGCCAGCAGTTTAGGGGTACTGGTGGGGTCCTACAATGAGCAGTTCTTC
TRBD2 few TRBJ2-5 TRBV5-1 CASSFFWGGQETQYF TGCGCCAGCAGCTTCTTTTGGGGGGGGCAAGAGACCCAGTACTTC
. few TRBJ2-3 TRBV28 CASTGNHRADTQYF TGTGCCAGCACGGGTAATCATCGTGCGGATACGCAGTATTTT
TRBD1 . TRBJ1-1 TRBV6-5 CASSYTGGVAFF TGTGCCAGCAGTTACACAGGGGGCGTAGCTTTCTTT
. few TRBJ1-1 TRBV11-1 CASSLAATEQTEAFF TGTGCCAGCAGCTTAGCGGCGACAGAGCAGACTGAAGCTTTCTTT
. few TRBJ2-1 TRBV5-4 CASSLGAFQNEQFF TGTGCCAGCAGCTTGGGGGCCTTCCAAAATGAGCAGTTCTTC
TRBD2 . TRBJ2-1 TRBV20-1 CSAQEITSGRYEQFF TGCAGTGCTCAAGAGATCACTAGCGGGAGGTATGAGCAGTTCTTC
TRBD1 few TRBJ2-3 TRBV7-9 CASSRGQGHTDTQYF TGTGCCAGCAGCCGCGGACAGGGGCACACAGATACGCAGTATTTT